One sample yielded the 12 T cell receptor beta chains listed below, sequenced in a study of post-analysis software for immune sequencing data. General study findings and limits: Five TRBV segments, including TRBV5-6, TRBV5-1 and TRBV20-1, were more frequent in patients than controls.

Each TCR beta cDNA library carried unique molecular identifiers. TCRdb processed the PCR reads anew with MiXCR; each CDR3 protein has one entry. The data contain roughly 800,000 distinct CDR3 sequences, around 53% of them singletons. The antigens these receptors bind are not known. The specimen sequenced was blood. Every receptor here comes from a girl aged 5-17 years with multiple sclerosis.

The chain carries TRBV29-1 and TRBJ1-1, with a tentative D call TRBD1 (5 bases). This CDR3 has 12 amino acids. Germline CDR1 and CDR2: SQVTM and ANQGSEA. V was shortened by 3 bases and J by 1 base, with 6 bases between the two germline ends. The CDR3 sequence: CSVEDKNTEAFF. The CDR3 DNA reads TGCAGCGTTGAGGACAAGAACACTGAAGCTTTCTTT.

The rearrangement joins TRBV18 to TRBJ2-7; tentatively, D is TRBD2 (5 bases). The germline V and J ends were trimmed by 2 bases and 2 bases, with 13 bases remaining between them. CDR1 is KGHSH, CDR2 LQKENI, per germline. The CDR3 totals 15 residues. The CDR3 loop reads CASSPEGSRPYEQYF. The DNA of the CDR3 is TGTGCCAGCTCACCAGAAGGGAGTAGGCCCTACGAGCAGTACTTC.

The chain uses TRBV6-1 and TRBJ1-2; possibly TRBD1 for D (5 bases). CDR3 length: 13 residues. Trimming pared 2 bases from V and 4 bases from J, leaving 8 bases between. Germline V gene data show CDR1 as MNHNS and CDR2 as SASEGT. This chain's CDR3 is CASSETGVYGYTF. The CDR3 DNA sequence: TGTGCCAGCAGTGAAACAGGCGTCTATGGCTACACCTTC.

The rearrangement joins TRBV27 to TRBJ2-3, with unresolved D. Germline V gene data show CDR1 as MNHEY and CDR2 as SMNVEV (reference sequence). Trimming took 6 bases from V and 0 from J, leaving 13 bases between them. The CDR3 has 15 residues. CDR3 loop: CASRALGRSTDTQYF. The CDR3 bases are TGTGCCAGCAGGGCACTTGGTCGTAGCACAGATACGCAGTATTTT.

The chain links TRBV5-1 to TRBJ2-5; D gene ambiguous. In germline, CDR1 is SGHRS, CDR2 YFSETQ. This CDR3 comprises 14 residues. Trimming removed 2 bases from V and 5 bases from J, with 13 bases in between. The CDR3 sequence: CASSFTETRETQYF. The CDR3 coding sequence is TGCGCCAGCAGCTTTACCGAGACCCGGGAGACCCAGTACTTC.

The chain uses TRBV5-1 and TRBJ2-5, with unresolved D. The CDR3 is 15 amino acids. In germline, CDR1 is SGHRS, CDR2 YFSETQ. The V and J ends lost 4 bases and 2 bases respectively, with 15 bases between them. This CDR3 is CASSPFGTDQETQYF. CDR3 sequence (DNA): TGCGCCAGCAGCCCCTTCGGTACCGATCAAGAGACCCAGTACTTC.

The J gene is TRBJ2-3, the V gene TRBV9; possibly TRBD2 for D (6 bases). The CDR3 contains 15 residues. Germline assignment: CDR1 SGDLS and CDR2 YYNGEE. Trimming cost V 0 bases and J 3 bases, with 11 bases left between them. CDR3 sequence reads: CASSVGTSFTDTQYF. The DNA for the CDR3 is TGTGCCAGCAGCGTAGGTACTAGCTTTACAGATACGCAGTATTTT.

This clonotype was found a few times. This chain joins TRBV20-1 and TRBJ2-7; the match to TRBD2 covers 7 bases. With V trimmed by 3 bases and J by 0 bases, 5 bases remained unmatched. This CDR3 comprises 14 residues. Germline values: CDR1 DFQATT, CDR2 SNEGSKA (reference sequence). CDR3 DNA: TGCAGTGCTAGTTTCCCTAGCGGCTCCTACGAGCAGTACTTC. Its protein product is CSASFPSGSYEQYF.

The rearrangement joins TRBV20-1 to TRBJ2-1, with D perhaps TRBD2 (5 bases). Germline V gives CDR1 DFQATT, CDR2 SNEGSKA (reference sequence). The V and J ends lost 0 bases and 6 bases respectively, with 18 bases between them. This CDR3 comprises 16 residues. The CDR3 DNA reads TGCAGTGCTAGAGATCCTAAATGGACTGGCCCCAATGAGCAGTTCTTC. It codes for CSARDPKWTGPNEQFF.

The gene calls are TRBV6-6 and TRBJ1-2; a possible D gene is TRBD1 (6 bases). Trimming cost V 0 bases and J 7 bases, with 12 bases left between them. Germline-derived CDR1 and CDR2 are MNHNY and SVGAGI (reference sequence). This CDR3 is 14 amino acids long. In nucleotides, the CDR3 is TGTGCCAGCAGTTACTCAGGGGGTATCCGTGGCTACACCTTC. This codes for CASSYSGGIRGYTF.

The chain uses TRBV15 and TRBJ2-3; D ambiguous. The CDR3 has 14 residues. The V and J ends lost 8 bases and 2 bases respectively, with 14 bases between them. CDR1 is LNHNV and CDR2 is YYDKDF in the germline V gene (reference sequence). CDR3 sequence reads: CATAGSGNTDTQYF. In nucleotides, the CDR3 is TGTGCCACCGCAGGATCGGGCAACACAGATACGCAGTATTTT.

V gene TRBV20-1 combines with J gene TRBJ2-7; the D gene is possibly TRBD2 (6 bases). The end of the DNA is better explained by TRBJ2-4, so the J call may be wrong. The germline V gene has CDR1 DFQATT and CDR2 SNEGSKA (reference sequence). The CDR3 is made up of 14 amino acids. This CDR3 is CSARDSGVSDIQYF. CDR3 bases: TGCAGTGCTAGAGACTCGGGAGTTTCAGACATTCAGTACTTC.